This section outlines one T cell receptor (beta chain) sequence together with its context. This specimen belongs to a study of blood T cell repertoires in COVID-19. Clones were read by immunoSEQ multiplex PCR, and TCRdb kept only the in-frame ones, dropping some. The sample records hundreds of thousands of clones, 80% to 85% being singletons. Cohort allocation depended upon clinical history that participants reported. The CDR3 contains 14 residues. V was pared by 6 bases and J by 8 bases, with 10 bases of the junction left unmatched. Germline-derived CDR1 and CDR2 are SGHAT and FQNNGV. The sample was PBMCs or T cells enriched from blood (not recorded which). The receptor comes from a woman aged 40 to 50 who had recovered from COVID-19. The V call is TRBV11-2, the J call TRBJ2-1; TRBD2 aligns across 7 bases. CDR3 sequence (DNA): TGTGCCAGCAGTTCCAGGCGGGAGTTCTATGAGCAGTTCTTC. This encodes CASSSRREFYEQFF.